Following are 28 T cell receptor beta chains from one sample sequenced in a study of blood T cell repertoires in COVID-19. Assay: immunoSEQ multiplex PCR; the TCRdb copy retains only in-frame clones and omits some. The sample has 200,000 to 300,000 clones, around 87% seen once; the top ten hold roughly 1.6%. The sample comprised peripheral blood. The source of these receptors is a woman aged 40 to 50 who had recovered from COVID-19.

The V and J genes are TRBV7-8 and TRBJ2-3; TRBD2 might be the D (5 bases). Germline V gene lookup returns CDR1 SGHVS and CDR2 FQNEAQ. The germline V and J ends were trimmed by 5 bases and 11 bases, with 17 bases remaining between them. There are 13 residues in the CDR3. CDR3 sequence reads: CASSRLLVSGQYF. The CDR3 coding sequence is TGTGCCAGCAGCCGATTACTAGTCTCAGGGCAGTATTTT.

The chain links TRBV19 to TRBJ1-1; maybe TRBD1 (6 bases). CDR1 and CDR2 (germline): LNHDA, SQIVND (reference sequence). The CDR3 spans 14 residues. V lost 5 bases to trimming and J lost 0 bases, with 10 bases between them. CDR3 loop: CASSVQGLNTEAFF. DNA of the CDR3: TGTGCCAGTAGTGTCCAGGGGTTGAACACTGAAGCTTTCTTT.

This chain joins TRBV16 and TRBJ1-1; TRBD1 matches at 7 bases. V lost 6 bases to trimming and J lost 5 bases; unmatched junction nucleotides: 9. The CDR3 is 14 residues long. Germline V gene data show CDR1 as KGHSY and CDR2 as FQNENV. CDR3 loop: CASSAYRGVTEAFF. The CDR3 nucleotides are TGTGCCAGCAGTGCATACAGGGGAGTGACTGAAGCTTTCTTT.

J is TRBJ2-6 and V is TRBV5-1, with a tentative D call TRBD2 (6 bases). Germline V gives CDR1 SGHRS, CDR2 YFSETQ. With 5 bases removed from V and 0 bases from J, the gap between germline ends came to 12 bases. The CDR3 runs to 16 residues. The CDR3 is CASSRGLRSGANVLTF. CDR3 coding DNA: TGCGCCAGCAGTCGGGGACTGCGCTCTGGGGCCAACGTCCTGACTTTC.

The chain links TRBV2 to TRBJ1-1; D is perhaps TRBD1 (6 bases). Germline V gene lookup returns CDR1 SNHLY and CDR2 FYNNEI. The V and J ends lost 4 bases and 4 bases respectively, with 13 bases between them. This CDR3 has 14 amino acids. In DNA, the CDR3 is TGTGCCAGCAGTGGCGAGGGGGGGGGCACTGAAGCTTTCTTT. This translates into CASSGEGGGTEAFF.

The chain employs TRBV5-1 and TRBJ1-5; perhaps TRBD1 as D (6 bases). The germline V gene has CDR1 SGHRS and CDR2 YFSETQ. Trimming shortened V by 4 bases and J by 2 bases, and 13 bases separated the two germline ends. The CDR3 length is 15 residues. CDR3 in amino acids: CASSPTGWGNQPQHF. The CDR3 nucleotides read TGCGCCAGCAGCCCAACAGGGTGGGGCAATCAGCCCCAGCATTTT.

This sequence joins TRBV27 and TRBJ1-3, with TRBD1 matching 9 bases. The CDR3 is 15 residues long. Germline V lookup: CDR1 MNHEY, CDR2 SMNVEV (reference sequence). Unmatched junction bases numbered 2, after V lost 4 bases and J lost 1 base. The CDR3 here is CASSSGTGSGNTIYF. CDR3 nucleotides: TGTGCCAGCAGTTCGGGGACAGGGTCTGGAAACACCATATATTTT.

The chain employs TRBV11-2 and TRBJ1-2; TRBD1 matches 8 bases. V was pared by 1 base and J by 3 bases, with 7 bases of the junction left unmatched. CDR3 length: 16 amino acids. Germline CDR1 is SGHAT and CDR2 is FQNNGV. This CDR3 is CASSLGTGFTDYGYTF. CDR3 sequence (DNA): TGTGCCAGCAGCTTAGGGACAGGGTTCACAGACTATGGCTACACCTTC.

This chain joins TRBV7-8 and TRBJ2-1; a possible D gene is TRBD1 (5 bases). Per germline, CDR1 SGHVS and CDR2 FQNEAQ. V was shortened by 2 bases and J by 6 bases, with 14 bases between the two germline ends. The CDR3 contains 15 residues. The DNA for the CDR3 is TGTGCCAGCAGCTTAAGTCTTCGCAGGGTCAATGAGCAGTTCTTC. Translating it yields CASSLSLRRVNEQFF.

V and J are TRBV30 and TRBJ1-1; possible D gene TRBD1, 5 bases. This CDR3 has 18 residues. The V end was cut by 1 base, the J end by 0 bases, with 21 bases between. Germline V CDR1 and CDR2: GTSNPN, SVGIG (reference sequence). CDR3 protein: CAWSDGGPPGPMNTEAFF. The CDR3 nucleotides are TGTGCCTGGAGTGACGGCGGCCCCCCAGGGCCCATGAACACTGAAGCTTTCTTT. The whole variable domain, remainder taken from reference TRBV30 and TRBJ1-1, is SQTIHQWPATLVQPVGSPLSLECTVEGTSNPNLYWYRQAAGRGLQLLFYSVGIGQISSEVPQNLSASRPQDRQFILSSKKLLLSDSGFYLCAWSDGGPPGPMNTEAFFGQGTRLTVV.

This clone was observed a single time. The V and J genes are TRBV7-9 and TRBJ2-7; a possible D gene is TRBD2 (7 bases). Between the trimmed V and J ends, which lost 5 bases and 2 bases, there was a span of 16 bases. The CDR3 runs 15 residues. The V gene's germline CDR1 is SEHNR and CDR2 FQNEAQ (reference sequence). The CDR3 reads CASSPGRGKTYEQYF. The CDR3 coding sequence is TGTGCCAGCAGCCCGGGGAGGGGGAAGACCTACGAGCAGTACTTC.

The chain is built from TRBV19 and TRBJ1-5; unclear D gene. This CDR3 region has 14 residues. Germline-derived CDR1 and CDR2 are LNHDA and SQIVND (reference sequence). V was pared by 7 bases and J by 6 bases, with 16 bases between. Written as DNA, the CDR3 is TGTGCCAGTACCCAAGCGTGGTCGGGTCAGCCCCAGCATTTT. Its protein is CASTQAWSGQPQHF.

The chain is built from TRBV5-6 and TRBJ2-3; the D gene is possibly TRBD2 (6 bases). This CDR3 is built from 15 residues. The germline V and J ends were trimmed by 5 bases and 0 bases, with 13 bases remaining between them. The germline V gene has CDR1 SGHDT and CDR2 YYEEEE. The DNA for the CDR3 is TGTGCCAGCAGACCACTAGCTCTGAGCACAGATACGCAGTATTTT. Translating gives CASRPLALSTDTQYF.

This clone has only a few counts. The V gene is TRBV4-3, the J gene TRBJ2-6; tentatively, D is TRBD1 (6 bases). V lost 1 base and J lost 2, with 12 bases in between. CDR1 is LGHNA and CDR2 is YSLEER in the germline V gene. The CDR3 has 17 amino acids. Here the CDR3 reads CASSQGDPGAGANVLTF. The CDR3 DNA is TGCGCCAGCAGCCAAGGGGATCCAGGGGCTGGGGCCAACGTCCTGACTTTC.

This chain uses TRBV25-1 with TRBJ1-1, with D maybe TRBD1 (6 bases). CDR3 length: 14 amino acids. Germline assignment: CDR1 MGHDK and CDR2 SYGVNS. V was pared by 5 bases and J by 1 base, with 11 bases between. The CDR3 region has the DNA TGTGCCAGCAGTAGGGGGAGCGGGAACACTGAAGCTTTCTTT. This encodes CASSRGSGNTEAFF. The entire variable domain, with the rest obtained from reference TRBV25-1 and TRBJ1-1, is as follows: EADIYQTPRYLVIGTGKKITLECSQTMGHDKMYWYQQDPGMELHLIHYSYGVNSTEKGDLSSESTVSRIRTEHFPLTLESARPSHTSQYLCASSRGSGNTEAFFGQGTRLTVV.

The chain combines TRBV7-2 with TRBJ1-1; D is ambiguous. CDR3 length: 13 amino acids. Germline CDR1 and CDR2: SGHTA and FQGNSA. Trimming shortened V by 3 bases and J by 5 bases, and 10 bases separated the two germline ends. DNA for the CDR3: TGTGCCAGCAGCTTCAACAGCCCAACTGAAGCTTTCTTT. This encodes CASSFNSPTEAFF.

V gene TRBV4-2 combines with J gene TRBJ1-1; no reliable D call. The CDR3 sequence is 14 residues long. V was shortened by 0 bases and J by 5 bases, with 10 bases between the two germline ends. Germline CDR1 is LGHNA and CDR2 is YNFKEQ. In DNA form, the CDR3 reads TGTGCCAGCAGCCAAGAAGAGGGATTGACTGAAGCTTTCTTT. Amino acids: CASSQEEGLTEAFF.

This chain links TRBV18 with TRBJ2-7; a possible D gene is TRBD1 (6 bases). Germline assignment: CDR1 KGHSH and CDR2 LQKENI. This CDR3 is 12 amino acids long. The V end was cut by 5 bases, the J end by 6 bases, with 11 bases between. CDR3 coding DNA: TGTGCCAGCTCAGCGACAGGTCCCGAGCAGTACTTC. This codes for CASSATGPEQYF.

This chain links TRBV4-3 with TRBJ2-2; no definite D call. The ends were cut back, 10 bases at V and 1 base at J, with 16 bases in the middle. Germline-derived CDR1 and CDR2 are LGHNA and YSLEER. The CDR3 length is 15 residues. The DNA of the CDR3 is TGCGCCACCTCGAGAACGGTCCGGAACACCGGGGAGCTGTTTTTT. It translates to CATSRTVRNTGELFF.

V is TRBV12-3 or TRBV12-4 and J is TRBJ1-2; no clear D. CDR3 length: 13 residues. V was trimmed by 6 bases and J by 6 bases, leaving 14 bases between them. CDR3 in DNA: TGTGCCAGCAGGCCAACTGACTCTGATGGCTACACCTTC. Its protein product is CASRPTDSDGYTF.

The chain links TRBV2 to TRBJ2-1; TRBD1 matches 7 bases. This CDR3 region has 15 residues. Germline V gene lookup returns CDR1 SNHLY and CDR2 FYNNEI. V was pared by 5 bases and J by 5 bases, with 9 bases of the junction left unmatched. CDR3 amino acids: CASSKRGQRNNEQFF. CDR3 in DNA: TGTGCCAGCAGTAAAAGGGGACAGAGAAACAATGAGCAGTTCTTC.

The V and J genes are TRBV18 and TRBJ2-5; the D is unclear. CDR3 length: 13 residues. V gave up 4 bases and J gave up 2 bases, with 8 bases separating them. CDR1 is KGHSH, CDR2 LQKENI, per germline. DNA for the CDR3: TGTGCCAGCTCACTCGGTACGCAAGAGACCCAGTACTTC. It codes for CASSLGTQETQYF.

J is TRBJ1-1 and V is TRBV5-1; 7 bases match TRBD1. CDR1 and CDR2 from the germline V gene are SGHRS and YFSETQ. The V segment lost 4 bases and the J segment 8 bases; nucleotides outside the gene matches: 2. This CDR3 is built from 11 residues. As DNA, the CDR3 is TGCGCCAGCAGCGAGGACAGGGAAGCTTTCTTT. This encodes CASSEDREAFF.

This clone has just one count. The chain combines TRBV9 with TRBJ2-4, with 11 bases aligning to TRBD2. The V gene's germline CDR1 is SGDLS and CDR2 YYNGEE. The CDR3 contains 20 residues. Losses at the gene ends were 0 bases for V and 7 bases for J; bases not matched to a gene: 18. In DNA, the CDR3 is TGTGCCAGCAGCGTAGGAGCTATGGGTGTAGCGGGGGGGCCGGGGAACATTCAGTACTTC. Translated, it gives CASSVGAMGVAGGPGNIQYF.

This chain links TRBV7-8 with TRBJ1-4; D perhaps matches TRBD1 (6 bases). The V gene's germline CDR1 is SGHVS and CDR2 FQNEAQ. This CDR3 spans 14 amino acids. V was pared by 1 base and J by 8 bases, with 11 bases between. Written as DNA, the CDR3 is TGTGCCAGCAGCTTAGGGACAGCAAACGAAAAACTGTTTTTT. It yields the protein CASSLGTANEKLFF. The full variable domain, rest sourced from reference TRBV7-8 and TRBJ1-4, is GAGVSQSPRYKVAKRGQDVALRCDPISGHVSLFWYQQALGQGPEFLTYFQNEAQLDKSGLPSDRFFAERPEGSVSTLKIQRTQQEDSAVYLCASSLGTANEKLFFGSGTQLSVL.

The chain carries TRBV5-1 and TRBJ2-3; 7 bases are a match to TRBD1. V lost 0 bases to trimming and J lost 3 bases; unmatched junction nucleotides: 7. The length of the CDR3 is 16 residues. CDR1 and CDR2 (germline): SGHRS, YFSETQ. CDR3 sequence (DNA): TGCGCCAGCAGCTTGGGGGGGACAGTCGAGACAGATACGCAGTATTTT. Protein sequence: CASSLGGTVETDTQYF.

CDR3 sequence (DNA): TGTGCCAGCAGCAACAGGGACGAGCAGTACTTC. Its protein is CASSNRDEQYF. V is TRBV6-2 or TRBV6-3 and J is TRBJ2-7, with D possibly matching TRBD1 (6 bases). This CDR3 region has 11 residues. V lost 6 bases and J lost 5, with 8 bases in between. Germline lookup yields CDR1 MNHEY and CDR2 SVGEGT.

The V call is TRBV12-5, the J call TRBJ1-2, with 9 bases that match TRBD1. CDR1 LGHNT and CDR2 FRNRAP come from the germline V gene. CDR3 length: 14 amino acids. After removal of 7 bases from V and 2 bases from J, the junction contained 5 bases not matched to a gene. CDR3 protein: CASALTGGNYGYTF. The CDR3 nucleotides are TGTGCTAGTGCCCTGACAGGGGGGAACTATGGCTACACCTTC.